This T cell receptor beta chain was recorded in a study of Ad26.COV2.S vaccination and SARS-CoV-2 variants. TCRdb keeps only in-frame clones here, not all; method: immunoSEQ multiplex PCR. The table includes roughly 240,000 clones, around 89% detected once. The CDR3 sequence is 16 residues long. Germline values: CDR1 SGHNT, CDR2 YENEEA. Trimming took 0 bases from V and 4 from J; bases not matched to a gene: 4. Treatment indicated: around 19 received Ad26.COV2.S at low or high dose, single or two shots; about 5 received placebo; per-sample allocation not given. Samples analyzed were those drawn on day 63 after the first vaccine or placebo injection.

The genes are TRBV11-3 and TRBJ2-5, with 11 bases fitting TRBD1. The sequences come from peripheral blood, collected in a trial of Ad26.COV2.S vaccine versus placebo. The clonotype originates from a person aged 18-60 years who received the Ad26.COV2.S COVID-19 vaccine or a placebo. The CDR3 protein is CASSLDGGQGGETQYF. CDR3 DNA sequence: TGTGCCAGCAGCTTAGATGGGGGACAGGGGGGAGAGACCCAGTACTTC.